This T cell receptor beta chain was documented in a study of cytomegalovirus exposure and HLA in healthy donors. Study as a whole: Counted in an early data release were about 80 million unique TCRs from HLA-typed donors.

In germline, CDR1 is SGDLS, CDR2 YYNGEE. Trimming removed 3 bases from V and 5 bases from J; junction bases left unmatched: 7. The CDR3 has 17 residues. The PCR ran on 60 Vbeta and 13 Jbeta primers. This table comes from immunoSEQ multiplex PCR, and its TCRdb copy is limited to in-frame clones, with some not included. The data show about 60,000 clones, with around four fifths seen just once and approximately 4.3% held by the top ten. Sequencing was performed on PBMCs. This clonotype originated in a woman younger than 45 in good health and CMV-seronegative. The J gene is TRBJ2-1, the V gene TRBV9, with TRBD2 matching 14 bases. CDR3 coding DNA: TGTGCCAGCAGCGCGAGACTAGCGGGAGGGCCGCACAATGAGCAGTTCTTC. Amino acids: CASSARLAGGPHNEQFF.